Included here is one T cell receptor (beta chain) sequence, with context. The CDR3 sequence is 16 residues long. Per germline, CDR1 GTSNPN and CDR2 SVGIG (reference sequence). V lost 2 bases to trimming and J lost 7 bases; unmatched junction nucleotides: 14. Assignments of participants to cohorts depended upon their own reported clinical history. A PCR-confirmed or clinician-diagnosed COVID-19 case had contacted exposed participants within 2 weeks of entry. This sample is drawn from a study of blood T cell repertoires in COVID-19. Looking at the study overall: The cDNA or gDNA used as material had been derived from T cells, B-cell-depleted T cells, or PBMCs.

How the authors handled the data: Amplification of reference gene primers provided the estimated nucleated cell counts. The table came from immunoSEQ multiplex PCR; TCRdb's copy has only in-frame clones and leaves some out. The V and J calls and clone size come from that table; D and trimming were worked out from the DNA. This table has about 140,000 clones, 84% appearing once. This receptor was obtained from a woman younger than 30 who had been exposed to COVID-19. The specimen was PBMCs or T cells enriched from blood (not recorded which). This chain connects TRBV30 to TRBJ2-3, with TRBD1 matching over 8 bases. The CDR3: CAWSTGQGLSRNTQYF. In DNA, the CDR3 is TGTGCCTGGAGTACAGGACAGGGTTTAAGCCGGAATACGCAGTATTTT.